This TCR beta chain was sequenced during a study of cytomegalovirus exposure and HLA in healthy donors. General study results and limits: With later analysis, a missense DCLRE1C variant became linked to TCR beta V- and J-gene trimming.

Primers included in the PCR were 60 Vbeta and 13 Jbeta primers. In the study's own analysis: In a later analysis, tens of millions of unique TCR beta chains included roughly 11 million shared by two or more donors. Using immunoSEQ multiplex PCR, the repertoire was profiled, and TCRdb retains in-frame clones only, with some absent. V and J calls and clone size are given by that table; D and trimming were obtained from the DNA. This table holds about 130,000 clones, around 77% found once. Comments on this clone: Its antigen is not known.

Germline assignment: CDR1 SGHRS and CDR2 YFSETQ. Deletions cut 2 bases from V and 5 bases from J, with 14 bases between. The CDR3 extends over 14 amino acids. This rearrangement joins TRBV5-1 to TRBJ2-7, with D tentatively TRBD2 (5 bases). The specimen sequenced was PBMCs. This TCR was recovered from a woman aged 40 to 49 in good health and CMV-seropositive. DNA for the CDR3: TGCGCCAGCAGCTTTGGGGAGAGCGTGGACGAGCAGTACTTC. Translation gives CASSFGESVDEQYF.